This T cell receptor beta chain emerged from a study of T-cell reconstitution after alpha-beta-depleted transplantation in children. Unique molecular identifiers were incorporated into the prepared TCRbeta library. TCRdb processed the PCR reads anew with MiXCR; each CDR3 protein has one entry. This repertoire shows roughly 400,000 distinct CDR3 sequences, about a fifth found once; its top ten account for 3% to 4.5%. This clonotype was recorded a few times. In germline, CDR1 is DFQATT, CDR2 SNEGSKA (reference sequence). The CDR3 contains 14 residues. The genes are TRBV20-1 and TRBJ2-2; 7 nucleotides agree with TRBD1. The clonotype originates from a human donor who donated a stem cell graft to a child with acute myeloid leukemia. Sample: PBMCs from the stem cell graft donor, taken from the stem cell graft. CDR3 in amino acids: CSARDSANTGELFF. In DNA, the CDR3 is TGCAGCGCCCGGGACAGCGCGAACACCGGGGAGCTGTTTTTT.